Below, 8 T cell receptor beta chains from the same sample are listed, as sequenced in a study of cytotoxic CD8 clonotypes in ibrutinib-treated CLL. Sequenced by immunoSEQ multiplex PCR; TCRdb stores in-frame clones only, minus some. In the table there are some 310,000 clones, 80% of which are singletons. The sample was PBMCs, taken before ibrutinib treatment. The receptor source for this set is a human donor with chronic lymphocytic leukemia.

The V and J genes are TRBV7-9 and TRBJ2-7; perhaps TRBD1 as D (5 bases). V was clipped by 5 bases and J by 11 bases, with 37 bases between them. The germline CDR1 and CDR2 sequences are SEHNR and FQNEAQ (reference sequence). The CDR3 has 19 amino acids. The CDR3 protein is CASSPPEGKGPTLGAREYF. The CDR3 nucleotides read TGTGCCAGCAGCCCCCCGGAAGGAAAGGGTCCTACGTTAGGGGCGCGAGAGTACTTC.

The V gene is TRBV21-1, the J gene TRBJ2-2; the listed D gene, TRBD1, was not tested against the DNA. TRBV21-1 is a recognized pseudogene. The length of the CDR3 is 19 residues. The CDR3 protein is CASSKESSGTGGNTGELFF. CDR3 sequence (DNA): TGTGCCAGCAGCAAAGAGTCCTCCGGGACAGGGGGTAACACCGGGGAGCTGTTTTTT.

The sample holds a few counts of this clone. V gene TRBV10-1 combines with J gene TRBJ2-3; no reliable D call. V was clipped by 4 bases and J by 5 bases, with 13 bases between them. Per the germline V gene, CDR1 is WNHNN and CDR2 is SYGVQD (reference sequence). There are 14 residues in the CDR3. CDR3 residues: CASSGERWGDTQYF. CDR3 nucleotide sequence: TGCGCCAGCAGTGGGGAACGTTGGGGAGATACGCAGTATTTT.

The CDR3 reads CASSSPVRDTEAFF. The CDR3 DNA reads TGTGCCAGCAGTTCCCCCGTCAGGGACACTGAAGCTTTCTTT. The V and J genes are TRBV11-3 and TRBJ1-1; TRBD1 is a possible D gene (5 bases). The germline CDR1 and CDR2 sequences are SGHNT and YENEEA. V was shortened by 6 bases and J by 3 bases, with 14 bases between the two germline ends. The CDR3 has 14 residues.

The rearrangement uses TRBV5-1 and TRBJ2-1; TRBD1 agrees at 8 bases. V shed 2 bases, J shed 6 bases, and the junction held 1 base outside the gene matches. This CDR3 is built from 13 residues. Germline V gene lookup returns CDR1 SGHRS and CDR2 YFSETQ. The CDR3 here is CASSFTGGNEQFF. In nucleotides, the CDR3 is TGCGCCAGCAGCTTCACAGGGGGCAATGAGCAGTTCTTC.

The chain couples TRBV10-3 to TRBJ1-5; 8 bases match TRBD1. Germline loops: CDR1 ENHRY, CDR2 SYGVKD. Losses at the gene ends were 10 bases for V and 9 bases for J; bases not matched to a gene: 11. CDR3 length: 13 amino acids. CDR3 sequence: CATQRQGTGPQHF. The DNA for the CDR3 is TGTGCCACCCAAAGACAGGGGACGGGGCCCCAGCATTTT.

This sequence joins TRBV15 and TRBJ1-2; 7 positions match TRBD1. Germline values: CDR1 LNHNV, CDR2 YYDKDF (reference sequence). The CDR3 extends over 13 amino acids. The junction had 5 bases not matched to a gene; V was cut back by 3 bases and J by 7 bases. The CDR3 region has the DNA TGTGCCACCAGCAGGGCTGACAGGGTTGGCTACACCTTC. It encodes CATSRADRVGYTF.

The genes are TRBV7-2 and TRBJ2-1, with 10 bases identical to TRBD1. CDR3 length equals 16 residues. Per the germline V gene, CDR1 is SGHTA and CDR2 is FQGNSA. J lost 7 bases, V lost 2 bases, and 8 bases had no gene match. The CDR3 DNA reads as TGTGCCAGCAGCTTAATTGGACAGGGGGTAACGAATGAGCAGTTCTTC. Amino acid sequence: CASSLIGQGVTNEQFF.